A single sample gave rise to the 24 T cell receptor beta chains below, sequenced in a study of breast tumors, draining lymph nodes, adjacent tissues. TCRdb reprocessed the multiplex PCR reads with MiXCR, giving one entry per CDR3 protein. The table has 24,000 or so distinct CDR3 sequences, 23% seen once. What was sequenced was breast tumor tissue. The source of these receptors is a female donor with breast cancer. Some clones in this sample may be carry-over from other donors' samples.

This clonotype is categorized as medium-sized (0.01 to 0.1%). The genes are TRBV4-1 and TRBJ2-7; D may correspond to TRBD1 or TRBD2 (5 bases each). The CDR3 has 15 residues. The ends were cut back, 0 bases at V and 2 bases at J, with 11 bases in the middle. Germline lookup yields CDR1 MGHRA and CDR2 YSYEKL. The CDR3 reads CASSQDSPGPYEQYF. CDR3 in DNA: TGCGCCAGCAGCCAAGATTCCCCGGGACCCTACGAGCAGTACTTC.

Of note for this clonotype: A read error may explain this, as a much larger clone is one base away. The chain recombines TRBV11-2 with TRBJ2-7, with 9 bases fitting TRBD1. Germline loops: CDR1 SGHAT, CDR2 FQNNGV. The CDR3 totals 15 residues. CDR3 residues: CANSSSRDRAYEQYF. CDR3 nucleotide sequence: TGTGCCAACAGCTCGTCCCGGGACAGGGCCTACGAGCAGTACTTC.

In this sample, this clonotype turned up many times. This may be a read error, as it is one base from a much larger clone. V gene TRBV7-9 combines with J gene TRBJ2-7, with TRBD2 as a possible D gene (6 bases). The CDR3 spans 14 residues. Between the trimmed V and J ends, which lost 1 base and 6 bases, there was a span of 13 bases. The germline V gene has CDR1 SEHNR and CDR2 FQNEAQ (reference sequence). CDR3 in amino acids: CASSLGTMGGEQYF. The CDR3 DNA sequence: TGTGCCAGCAGCTTAGGGACTATGGGAGGCGAGCAGTACTTC.

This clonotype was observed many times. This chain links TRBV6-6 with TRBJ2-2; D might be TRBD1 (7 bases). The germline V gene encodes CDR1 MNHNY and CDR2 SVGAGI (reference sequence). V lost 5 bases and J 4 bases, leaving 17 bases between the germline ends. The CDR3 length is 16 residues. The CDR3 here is CASSRRGTVGTGELFF. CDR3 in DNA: TGTGCCAGCAGTCGCCGGGGGACAGTAGGCACCGGGGAGCTGTTTTTT.

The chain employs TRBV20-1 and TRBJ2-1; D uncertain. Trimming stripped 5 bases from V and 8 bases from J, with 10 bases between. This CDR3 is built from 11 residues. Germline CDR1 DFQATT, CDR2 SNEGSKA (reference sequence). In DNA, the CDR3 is TGCAGTGCTGTGTACAGCCATGAGCAGTTCTTC. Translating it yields CSAVYSHEQFF.

The CDR3 loop reads CASSLYGGNQPQHF. DNA of the CDR3: TGTGCCAGCAGTTTATACGGTGGCAATCAGCCCCAGCATTTT. This sequence joins TRBV28 and TRBJ1-5; D remains ambiguous. Germline loops: CDR1 MDHEN, CDR2 SYDVKM. The CDR3 spans 14 residues. Trimming stripped 1 base from V and 2 bases from J, with 6 bases between. The entire variable domain, with the rest obtained from reference TRBV28 and TRBJ1-5, is as follows: DVKVTQSSRYLVKRTGEKVFLECVQDMDHENMFWYRQDPGLGLRLIYFSYDVKMKEKGDIPEGYSVSREKKERFSLILESASTNQTSMYLCASSLYGGNQPQHFGDGTRLSIL.

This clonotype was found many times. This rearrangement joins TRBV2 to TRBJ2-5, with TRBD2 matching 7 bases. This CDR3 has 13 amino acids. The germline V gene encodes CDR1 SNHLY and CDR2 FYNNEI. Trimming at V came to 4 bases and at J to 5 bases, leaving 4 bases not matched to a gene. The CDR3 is CASSGGGAETQYF. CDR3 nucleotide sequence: TGTGCCAGCAGTGGGGGGGGAGCGGAGACCCAGTACTTC.

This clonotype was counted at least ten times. The CDR3 DNA reads TGTGCCAGCAGTTTATGGATGACTAGCGGGAGTTACACAGATACGCAGTATTTT. Translated: CASSLWMTSGSYTDTQYF. V gene TRBV28 combines with J gene TRBJ2-3; 12 nucleotides align to TRBD2. The CDR3 has 18 residues. Germline CDR1 and CDR2: MDHEN and SYDVKM. V was clipped by 0 bases and J by 2 bases; unmatched bases: 6. Together with reference TRBV28 and TRBJ2-3, the CDR3 gives the full variable domain: DVKVTQSSRYLVKRTGEKVFLECVQDMDHENMFWYRQDPGLGLRLIYFSYDVKMKEKGDIPEGYSVSREKKERFSLILESASTNQTSMYLCASSLWMTSGSYTDTQYFGPGTRLTVL.

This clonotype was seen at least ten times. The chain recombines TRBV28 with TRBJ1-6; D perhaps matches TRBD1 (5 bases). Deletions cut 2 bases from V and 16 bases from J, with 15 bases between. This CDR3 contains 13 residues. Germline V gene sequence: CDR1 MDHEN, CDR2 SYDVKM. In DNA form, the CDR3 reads TGTGCCAGCAGTTTACGGGGCTCGGCATCTCTCCACTTT. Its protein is CASSLRGSASLHF.

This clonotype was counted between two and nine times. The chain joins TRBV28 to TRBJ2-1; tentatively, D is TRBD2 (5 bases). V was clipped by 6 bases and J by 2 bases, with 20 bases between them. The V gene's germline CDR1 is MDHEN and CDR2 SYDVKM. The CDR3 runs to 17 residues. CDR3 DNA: TGTGCCAGCAGCTCGCAAACTAGGCCAGCGGCCTACAATGAGCAGTTCTTC. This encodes CASSSQTRPAAYNEQFF.

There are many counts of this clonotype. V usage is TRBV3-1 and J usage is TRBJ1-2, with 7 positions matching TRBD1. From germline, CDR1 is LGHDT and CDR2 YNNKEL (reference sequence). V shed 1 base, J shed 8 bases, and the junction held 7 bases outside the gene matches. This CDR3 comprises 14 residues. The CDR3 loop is CASSQGGRGQGYTF. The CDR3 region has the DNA TGTGCCAGCAGCCAAGGGGGAAGGGGGCAGGGCTACACCTTC.

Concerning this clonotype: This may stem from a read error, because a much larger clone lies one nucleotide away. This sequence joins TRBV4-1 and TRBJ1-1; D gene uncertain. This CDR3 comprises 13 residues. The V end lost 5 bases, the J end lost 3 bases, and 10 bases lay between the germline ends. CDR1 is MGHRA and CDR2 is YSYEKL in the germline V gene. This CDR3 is CASSYRRDTEAFF. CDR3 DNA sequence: TGCGCCAGCAGCTATAGACGAGACACTGAAGCTTTCTTT.

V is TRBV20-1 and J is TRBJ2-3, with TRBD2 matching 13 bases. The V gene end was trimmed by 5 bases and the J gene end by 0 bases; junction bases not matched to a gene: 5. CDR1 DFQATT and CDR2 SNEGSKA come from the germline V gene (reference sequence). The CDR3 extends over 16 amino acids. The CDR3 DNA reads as TGCAGTGCTGACCTACTAGCGGGAGGGAGCACAGATACGCAGTATTTT. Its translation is CSADLLAGGSTDTQYF.

CDR3 amino acids: CASSARRAVTGAFF. CDR3 DNA: TGTGCCAGCAGCGCCCGTAGGGCCGTTACGGGAGCTTTCTTT. This sequence joins TRBV6-1 and TRBJ1-1; D remains unclear. Per the germline V gene, CDR1 is MNHNS and CDR2 is SASEGT. CDR3 size: 14 residues. Trimming stripped 6 bases from V and 10 bases from J, with 21 bases between.

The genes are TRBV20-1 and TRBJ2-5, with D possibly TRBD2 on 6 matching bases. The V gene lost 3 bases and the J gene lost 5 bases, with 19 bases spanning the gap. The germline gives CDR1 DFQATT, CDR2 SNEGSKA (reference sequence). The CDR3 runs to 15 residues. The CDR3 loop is CSASSPAGIQETQYF. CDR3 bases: TGCAGTGCTAGCAGTCCGGCGGGAATTCAGGAGACCCAGTACTTC.

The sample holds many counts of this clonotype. This chain's CDR3 is CASEGGYYEQYF. The CDR3 nucleotides are TGTGCCAGTGAGGGGGGGTACTACGAGCAGTACTTC. This sequence joins TRBV2 and TRBJ2-7, with a tentative D call TRBD2 (7 bases). V lost 9 bases to trimming and J lost 3 bases, with 12 bases between them. The CDR3 is 12 amino acids. Germline loops: CDR1 SNHLY, CDR2 FYNNEI.

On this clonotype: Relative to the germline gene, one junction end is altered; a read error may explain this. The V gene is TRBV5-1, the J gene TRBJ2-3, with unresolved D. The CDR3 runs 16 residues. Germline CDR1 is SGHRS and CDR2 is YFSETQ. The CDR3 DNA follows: TGCGCCAGCAGCTTGGGGGGAAGCGCGCTCACAGATACGCGGTATTTT. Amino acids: CASSLGGSALTDTRYF.

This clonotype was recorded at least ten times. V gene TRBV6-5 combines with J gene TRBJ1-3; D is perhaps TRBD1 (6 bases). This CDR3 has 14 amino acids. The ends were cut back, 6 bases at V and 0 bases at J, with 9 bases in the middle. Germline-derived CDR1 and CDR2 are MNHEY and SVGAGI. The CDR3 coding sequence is TGTGCCAGCAGAGACAGGTACTCTGGAAACACCATATATTTT. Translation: CASRDRYSGNTIYF.

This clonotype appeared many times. CDR3 in amino acids: CASSSIRGGSTDTQYF. The CDR3 DNA reads as TGTGCCAGCAGCTCAATACGGGGCGGGAGTACAGATACGCAGTATTTT. The genes are TRBV9 and TRBJ2-3; 7 bases are a match to TRBD2. CDR3 length equals 16 residues. J gave up 3 bases and V 4 bases, and 11 bases lay outside the gene matches. Germline V lookup: CDR1 SGDLS, CDR2 YYNGEE.

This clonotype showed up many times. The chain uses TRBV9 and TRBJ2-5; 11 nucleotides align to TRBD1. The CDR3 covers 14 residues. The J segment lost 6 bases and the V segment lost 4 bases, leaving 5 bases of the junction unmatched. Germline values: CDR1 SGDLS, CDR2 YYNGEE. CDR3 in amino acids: CASSPWTGGKTQYF. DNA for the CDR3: TGTGCCAGCAGCCCATGGACAGGGGGCAAGACCCAGTACTTC. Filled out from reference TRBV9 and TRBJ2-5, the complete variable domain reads DSGVTQTPKHLITATGQRVTLRCSPRSGDLSVYWYQQSLDQGLQFLIQYYNGEERAKGNILERFSAQQFPDLHSELNLSSLELGDSALYFCASSPWTGGKTQYFGPGTRLLVL.

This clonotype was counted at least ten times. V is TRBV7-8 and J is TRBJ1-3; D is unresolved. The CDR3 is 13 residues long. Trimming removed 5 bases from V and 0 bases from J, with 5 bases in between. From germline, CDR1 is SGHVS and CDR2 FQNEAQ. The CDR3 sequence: CASSADSGNTIYF. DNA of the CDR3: TGTGCCAGCAGCGCTGACTCTGGAAACACCATATATTTT.

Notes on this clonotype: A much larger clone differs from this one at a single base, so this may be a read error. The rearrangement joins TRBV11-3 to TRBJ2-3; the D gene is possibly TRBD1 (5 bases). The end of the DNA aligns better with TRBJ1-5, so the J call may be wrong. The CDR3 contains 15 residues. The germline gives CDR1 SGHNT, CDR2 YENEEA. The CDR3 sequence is CASSPGLATTDTQHF. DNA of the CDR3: TGTGCCAGCAGCCCGGGACTAGCAACCACAGATACGCAGCATTTT.

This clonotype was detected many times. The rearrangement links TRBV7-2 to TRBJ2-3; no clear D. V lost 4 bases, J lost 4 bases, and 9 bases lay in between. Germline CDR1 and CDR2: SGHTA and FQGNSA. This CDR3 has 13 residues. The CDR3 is CASSSPGSDTQYF. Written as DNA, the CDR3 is TGTGCCAGCAGCTCCCCCGGGTCAGATACGCAGTATTTT. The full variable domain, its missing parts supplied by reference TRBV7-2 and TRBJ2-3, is GAGVSQSPSNKVTEKGKDVELRCDPISGHTALYWYRQSLGQGLEFLIYFQGNSAPDKSGLPSDRFSAERTGGSVSTLTIQRTQQEDSAVYLCASSSPGSDTQYFGPGTRLTVL.

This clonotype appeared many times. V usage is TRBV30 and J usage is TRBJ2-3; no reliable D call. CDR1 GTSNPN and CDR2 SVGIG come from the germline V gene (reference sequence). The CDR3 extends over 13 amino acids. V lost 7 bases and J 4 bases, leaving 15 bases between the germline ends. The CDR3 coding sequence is TGTGCCTCCAGCACCGCCAGTTCAGATACGCAGTATTTT. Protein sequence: CASSTASSDTQYF. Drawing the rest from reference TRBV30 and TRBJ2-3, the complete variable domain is SQTIHQWPATLVQPVGSPLSLECTVEGTSNPNLYWYRQAAGRGLQLLFYSVGIGQISSEVPQNLSASRPQDRQFILSSKKLLLSDSGFYLCASSTASSDTQYFGPGTRLTVL.